This T cell receptor (beta chain) derives from a study of somatic mutations in cytotoxic T cells in rheumatoid arthritis. Study at large: Selected T-cell populations stained with V beta antibodies were isolated by flow sorting to nearly 100% purity; these included V beta1+ cells subjected to TCRB sequencing.

The germline CDR1 and CDR2 sequences are SGHVS and FQNEAQ. The CDR3 is 17 amino acids. After removal of 0 bases from V and 5 bases from J, the junction contained 8 bases not matched to a gene. Data came from immunoSEQ multiplex PCR; TCRdb stores just in-frame clones and leaves some out. The data show roughly 9,700 clones, around 80% seen once. Each population, CD4+ and CD8+ cells, was isolated by positive magnetic bead selection and checked for purity by flow cytometry. The chain couples TRBV7-8 to TRBJ2-1, with 9 bases fitting TRBD1. The receptor was derived from a woman aged 45-65 years in good health. Sequenced input: CD8+ T cells sorted from blood. CDR3: CASSLAPGTGSHNEQFF. Here the CDR3 DNA reads TGTGCCAGCAGCTTAGCCCCCGGGACAGGGAGCCACAATGAGCAGTTCTTC.